The sequence of this T cell receptor beta chain was determined in a study of T cell changes during pregnancy in multiple sclerosis (dated by TCRdb to between 2017 and 2020). As for the study more broadly: The study looked at changes in the T cell repertoire across pregnancy in women with multiple sclerosis.

As concerns this clone: The clone's antigen remains unknown. No much larger clone is present one base from it, and per-base qualities are unavailable.

The library was generated by the immunoSEQ multiplex PCR assay. TCRdb holds this immuneACCESS table with in-frame rearrangements only. Some clones are missing; in checked studies, unresolved V genes explain under half, and the rest has no known cause. For this sample there are 91,000 or so clones; approximately 93% appear just once. The ten biggest clones cover roughly 0.99% of the sample. Trimmed from V: 5 bases; trimmed from J: 3 bases; junction bases lacking a gene match: 8. In the germline V gene (reference sequence), CDR1 corresponds to SEHNR and CDR2 to FQNEAQ. From its cysteine to its phenylalanine, the CDR3 spans 15 amino acids. Only the CDR3 DNA stays, 45 bases, in frame from base 1.

The sequence came from a female donor with multiple sclerosis, enrolled in a pregnancy study. This chain joins TRBV7-9 to TRBJ2-7; 9 bases in the middle match TRBD1. This sample comprised peripheral blood, obtained after pregnancy. The CDR3 protein: CASSGPGQGFYEQYF. The base sequence is TGTGCCAGCAGCGGACCGGGACAGGGCTTCTACGAGCAGTACTTC.